The rows below give T cell receptor beta chains drawn from one sample of a study of tumor T cells in aggressive B-cell lymphoma. Generated by immunoSEQ multiplex PCR, the TCRdb table keeps only in-frame clones and is missing some. The sample shows 9,900 or so clones, around nine tenths of them seen only once. Sequencing was carried out using tumor tissue. These receptors were collected from an adult with diffuse large B cell lymphoma. Both conserved end residues are part of each CDR3. Size values are once, few and many counts, or a class for expanded clones, and some rows have none.

CDR3 protein	V gene	J gene	clone size
CASSQDRGHSYNEQFF	TRBV4-1	TRBJ2-1	.
CASSLAGEGYEQYF	TRBV11-3	.	.
CAISDPTGDNTEAFF	TRBV10-3	TRBJ1-1	.
CAWSWGGEQYF	TRBV30	.	once
CASCAGGEAFF	TRBV7-9	TRBJ1-1	.
CASSRGGDTDTQYF	TRBV4-2	TRBJ2-3	.
CASGLVLRDRVENTIYF	TRBV12-5	TRBJ1-3	.
CASSPLTTGPSSGANVLTF	TRBV18	TRBJ2-6	once
CASSYAGPTYEQYF	TRBV6-6	TRBJ2-7	.
CASSQGRYTTPQEGILYNEQFF	TRBV14	TRBJ2-1	.
CASSLRSGMYQETQYF	TRBV7-2	TRBJ2-5	.
CASSRRGQINQPQHF	TRBV5-6	TRBJ1-5	.
CASIQPGLLYTGELFF	TRBV10-2	TRBJ2-2	few
CAWRLTGGSTGELFF	TRBV30	TRBJ2-2	.
CATSREEGVRANYGYTF	TRBV15	TRBJ1-2	once
CSVGTSGETQYF	TRBV29-1	TRBJ2-5	.
CASSLYGAGSSGNTIYF	TRBV7-9	TRBJ1-3	.
CASSPSRELINIQYF	TRBV18	TRBJ2-4	.
CASSGDSTNYGYTF	TRBV6-1	TRBJ1-2	.
CAWNLGSSYEQYF	TRBV30	TRBJ2-7	.
CSVDRANYGYTF	TRBV29-1	TRBJ1-2	.
CASSYQRGSIRETQYF	TRBV6-6	TRBJ2-5	.
CASSEQGYGYTF	TRBV6-1	TRBJ1-2	once
CASSRNDGSRETQYF	TRBV4-1	TRBJ2-5	once
CASKQLAGEEDTQYF	TRBV2	TRBJ2-3	.
CASSPGGTGNQPQHF	TRBV5-1	TRBJ1-5	.
CASSSLPGQGDAYEQYF	TRBV11-2	TRBJ2-7	.
CASSFTQTGLTGELFF	TRBV11-2	TRBJ2-2	.
CASSLGTTASGDLFF	TRBV5-1	TRBJ2-2	.
CASAKLAGGYNEQFF	TRBV19	TRBJ2-1	.
CASSPQGATTKNIQYF	TRBV28	TRBJ2-4	.
CASSFGQGGNEQFF	TRBV6-5	TRBJ2-1	.
CASLGQGASGELFF	TRBV5-1	TRBJ2-2	.
CASSHSGRALNEQYF	TRBV14	TRBJ2-7	.
CASSTGTGSYNEQFF	TRBV5-8	TRBJ2-1	.
CASSLRGLDTEAFF	TRBV7-6	TRBJ1-1	.
CACSRRGRDNEQFF	TRBV30	TRBJ2-1	once
CASGLGGDEQYF	TRBV5-1	TRBJ2-7	.
CASSLDSISYGYTF	TRBV5-1	TRBJ1-2	.
CASSGQGPQHEQYF	TRBV9	TRBJ2-7	.
CASSGQGAPYEQYF	TRBV19	TRBJ2-7	.
CASSRGNTGELFF	TRBV5-1	TRBJ2-2	.
CASSSDRGNYGYTF	TRBV5-1	TRBJ1-2	.
CASSGTSGTSSYNEQFF	TRBV11-2	TRBJ2-1	.
CASSLRRDQPQHF	TRBV7-6	TRBJ1-5	.
CSTGQNSYNEQFF	TRBV29-1	TRBJ2-1	.
CASSYSGGASEQYF	TRBV6-5	TRBJ2-7	.
CASSVGQPSTDTQYF	TRBV9	TRBJ2-3	.
CASSLGRGGSPLHF	TRBV5-1	TRBJ1-6	.
CASSRLTSGLTF	TRBV5-6	TRBJ1-2	.
CSVRQGPYEQYF	TRBV29-1	TRBJ2-7	.
CALGQGGHEQYF	TRBV30	TRBJ2-7	.
CASSRAGTEPNEQFF	TRBV5-1	TRBJ2-1	.
CASRRGLSSSYEQYF	TRBV27	TRBJ2-7	once
CAWSTGTSGRVYEEQFF	TRBV30	TRBJ2-1	.
CASSEVGQGAEKLFF	TRBV6-1	TRBJ1-4	.
CASSVTGTYEQYF	TRBV5-1	TRBJ2-7	.
CASSSRQGYQPQHF	TRBV7-8	TRBJ1-5	.
CASGSGGAETQYF	TRBV19	TRBJ2-5	once